One T cell receptor (beta chain) is described in this entry. TCRdb used MiXCR to reprocess the RT-PCR reads, holding one entry per CDR3 protein. The table lists 920,000 or so distinct CDR3 sequences, over 15% of them singletons. These data come from a study of patients and donors after allogeneic stem cell transplantation. V was shortened by 0 bases and J by 2 bases, with 11 bases between the two germline ends. This CDR3 contains 15 residues. The germline gives CDR1 MNHEY, CDR2 SVGEGT. The TCR sequence derives from a human donor who was either an allogeneic HSCT recipient or a stem cell or donor lymphocyte infusion donor (not recorded which). It is not recorded whose cells these are; they may come from a transplant donor. Sequenced: blood, either unsorted or a sorted T cell fraction (not recorded which). The rearrangement uses TRBV6-2 or TRBV6-3 and TRBJ2-7, with D uncertain. The CDR3 region is CASSYSPDGTYEQYF. Here the CDR3 DNA reads TGTGCCAGCAGTTACTCTCCGGACGGTACCTACGAGCAGTACTTC.